The 32 T cell receptor beta chains below were found in one sample sequenced in a study of blood T cells in healthy people across ages. Using a J-beta primer mix together with a sample-barcoded 5' primer, a second PCR was run for about 6 to 11 cycles. From the 5' RACE reads, TCRdb called clonotypes with MiXCR, one entry per CDR3 protein. Seen here are around 970,000 distinct CDR3 sequences, just over 50% observed once, and the top ten hold roughly 23%. The sample taken for sequencing was blood. These receptors were taken from a woman aged 55-75 years in good health.

The chain carries TRBV27 and TRBJ1-2; D gene uncertain. Germline loops: CDR1 MNHEY, CDR2 SMNVEV (reference sequence). This CDR3 has 16 amino acids. V was clipped by 3 bases and J by 0 bases, with 14 bases between them. The chain's CDR3 is CASSFSPWGANYGYTF. CDR3 in DNA: TGTGCCAGCAGTTTCTCCCCCTGGGGAGCTAACTATGGCTACACCTTC.

The rearrangement links TRBV10-3 to TRBJ2-3, with no clear D. The germline V gene encodes CDR1 ENHRY and CDR2 SYGVKD. The CDR3 loop spans 13 amino acids. V lost 0 bases and J 4 bases, leaving 5 bases between the germline ends. This CDR3 reads CAISESPPDTQYF. CDR3 sequence (DNA): TGTGCCATCAGTGAGTCTCCCCCAGATACGCAGTATTTT.

The DNA of the CDR3 is TGTGCCAGCAGTCCCGGCGGGACTAGCGGGAGAGTGGAGACCCAGTACTTC. Its translation is CASSPGGTSGRVETQYF. The rearrangement links TRBV6-1 to TRBJ2-5; 14 bases match TRBD2. Trimming removed 5 bases from V and 5 bases from J; junction bases left unmatched: 10. From germline, CDR1 is MNHNS and CDR2 SASEGT. The CDR3 has 17 amino acids.

This clonotype showed up just a few times. V usage is TRBV6-5 and J usage is TRBJ2-7, with 8 bases that match TRBD1. The germline V gene encodes CDR1 MNHEY and CDR2 SVGAGI. This CDR3 has 15 residues. V lost 0 bases to trimming and J lost 2 bases; unmatched junction nucleotides: 3. The CDR3 DNA is TGTGCCAGCAGTTACTCTGGACAGGGTGCCTACGAGCAGTACTTC. Protein sequence: CASSYSGQGAYEQYF.

The V and J genes are TRBV6-5 and TRBJ1-5; D uncertain. V gave up 0 bases and J gave up 2 bases, with 8 bases separating them. CDR3 length equals 15 residues. The V gene's germline CDR1 is MNHEY and CDR2 SVGAGI. The CDR3 nucleotides read TGTGCCAGCAGTTACTCGTCAGGTGGCAATCAGCCCCAGCATTTT. Its protein product is CASSYSSGGNQPQHF.

The gene calls are TRBV20-1 and TRBJ2-7, with TRBD1 matching over 11 bases. The trim removed 4 bases at V and 5 bases at J, leaving 7 bases unmatched. Germline V lookup: CDR1 DFQATT, CDR2 SNEGSKA (reference sequence). This CDR3 is built from 14 residues. The CDR3: CSATPGQGANEQYF. The DNA for the CDR3 is TGCAGTGCTACTCCCGGACAGGGGGCCAACGAGCAGTACTTC.

This rearrangement joins TRBV29-1 to TRBJ2-1; 9 bases line up with TRBD1. The J call is doubtful: the DNA matches TRBJ2-7 better. Germline V gives CDR1 SQVTM, CDR2 ANQGSEA. The CDR3 length is 15 residues. Here the CDR3 reads CSAVDGTGFSYEQYF. The CDR3 bases are TGCAGCGCTGTCGACGGGACAGGGTTCTCCTACGAGCAGTACTTC.

This clonotype has a count of ten or more. This chain links TRBV7-2 with TRBJ2-7; no definite D call. Germline loops: CDR1 SGHTA, CDR2 FQGNSA. The CDR3 covers 14 residues. V was clipped by 3 bases and J by 2 bases, with 11 bases between them. The DNA of the CDR3 is TGTGCCAGCAGCTTGAGAGTTGCTCCCTACGAGCAGTACTTC. It specifies CASSLRVAPYEQYF.

CDR3 sequence (DNA): TGCAGCACCGGACAGGGATTGGAGACCCAGTACTTC. Translating gives CSTGQGLETQYF. This chain links TRBV29-1 with TRBJ2-5, with TRBD1 identical over 8 bases. This CDR3 is built from 12 residues. CDR1 SQVTM and CDR2 ANQGSEA come from the germline V gene. Germline trimming cut 8 bases from V and 5 bases from J; bases unmatched to any gene: 7.

As for this clonotype: Compared with germline, one end of the junction differs, possibly owing to a read error. The chain combines TRBV29-1 with TRBJ2-5; 8 nucleotides align to TRBD2. This CDR3 contains 13 residues. CDR1 is SQVTM and CDR2 is ANQGSEA in the germline V gene. This CDR3 is CSVGNSGEETQCF. DNA of the CDR3: TGCAGCGTTGGGAATAGCGGGGAAGAGACCCAGTGCTTT.

This clonotype was recorded once. The genes are TRBV4-1 and TRBJ2-6, with D perhaps matching TRBD1 (5 bases). This CDR3 has 16 amino acids. Looked up from germline, CDR1 is MGHRA and CDR2 is YSYEKL. Trimming took 3 bases from V and 0 from J, leaving 9 bases between them. The CDR3 sequence is CASSHHRISGANVLTF. CDR3 sequence (DNA): TGCGCCAGCAGCCACCACAGGATCTCTGGGGCCAACGTCCTGACTTTC.

The V call is TRBV28, the J call TRBJ2-7, with D unclear. The germline CDR1 and CDR2 sequences are MDHEN and SYDVKM. This CDR3 has 13 residues. Trimming stripped 6 bases from V and 8 bases from J, with 17 bases between. CDR3 DNA: TGTGCCAGCAGGTCGAATACAGAAGACAAGCAGTACTTC. Amino acids: CASRSNTEDKQYF.

This clonotype was seen only once. CDR3 in DNA: TGTGCCAGCCGTGGAGGACAGGGAGAGCTGCCCCAGCATTTT. Protein sequence: CASRGGQGELPQHF. This chain links TRBV6-2 or TRBV6-3 with TRBJ1-5; TRBD1 matches at 8 bases. CDR3 size: 14 residues. V was pared by 8 bases and J by 9 bases, with 12 bases of the junction left unmatched. Germline assignment: CDR1 MNHEY and CDR2 SVGEGT.

This clonotype was seen more than once but under ten times. The chain recombines TRBV6-6 with TRBJ2-1; weak D call: TRBD2 (6 bases). This CDR3 region has 14 residues. Germline V gives CDR1 MNHNY, CDR2 SVGAGI (reference sequence). The ends were cut back, 7 bases at V and 6 bases at J, with 16 bases in the middle. CDR3 loop: CASTSREMGNEQFF. For the CDR3, the DNA is TGTGCCAGCACGAGCCGGGAGATGGGCAATGAGCAGTTCTTC.

Turning to this clonotype: The junction departs from the called germline gene at one end, perhaps through a read error. This chain connects TRBV10-3 to TRBJ1-6, with a weak D call TRBD1 (5 bases). The CDR3 is made up of 14 amino acids. Germline values: CDR1 ENHRY, CDR2 SYGVKD. The CDR3 DNA sequence: TGTGCCATCTGTCGGGACGGCTATAATTCGCCCCTCCACTTT. Its translation is CAICRDGYNSPLHF.

The J gene is TRBJ2-1, the V gene TRBV3-1; D unclear. The CDR3 extends over 14 amino acids. The V end lost 4 bases, the J end lost 2 bases, and 9 bases lay between the germline ends. The germline V gene encodes CDR1 LGHDT and CDR2 YNNKEL (reference sequence). CDR3 sequence reads: CASSRTGTYNEQFF. The CDR3 region has the DNA TGTGCCAGCAGCCGAACTGGGACCTACAATGAGCAGTTCTTC.

The chain couples TRBV21-1 to TRBJ1-2; the table gives TRBD1 as D, unverified against the DNA. TRBV21-1 is a known pseudogene. The length of the CDR3 is 14 residues. CDR3 coding DNA: TGTGCCAGCAGCAACCATCGGGGGAAAAGTGGCTACACCTTC. Encoded protein: CASSNHRGKSGYTF.

This CDR3 reads CSAEDLMGLAGGWQETQYF. In nucleotides, the CDR3 is TGCAGTGCTGAAGACCTAATGGGACTAGCGGGAGGATGGCAAGAGACCCAGTACTTC. The rearrangement links TRBV20-1 to TRBJ2-5; 15 nucleotides agree with TRBD2. The trim removed 5 bases at V and 2 bases at J, leaving 15 bases unmatched. This CDR3 is 19 amino acids long. Germline V gene sequence: CDR1 DFQATT, CDR2 SNEGSKA (reference sequence).

The chain recombines TRBV29-1 with TRBJ2-1; D possibly corresponds to TRBD2 (5 bases). In germline, CDR1 is SQVTM, CDR2 ANQGSEA. This CDR3 comprises 16 residues. V lost 7 bases and J 0 bases, leaving 19 bases between the germline ends. CDR3 protein: CSAFGEAVSSYNEQFF. The DNA of the CDR3 is TGCAGCGCATTCGGGGAAGCGGTGAGCTCCTACAATGAGCAGTTCTTC.

There are a few counts of this clonotype. The CDR3 sequence: CASSSRPGTGAGSYEQYF. CDR3 DNA: TGCGCCAGCAGCTCACGTCCCGGGACAGGGGCTGGGTCCTACGAGCAGTACTTC. V gene TRBV5-1 combines with J gene TRBJ2-7, with 10 positions matching TRBD1. This CDR3 is built from 18 residues. With V trimmed by 3 bases and J by 1 base, 13 bases remained unmatched. From germline, CDR1 is SGHRS and CDR2 YFSETQ.

The chain recombines TRBV5-1 with TRBJ1-1; a weak D match, TRBD1 (5 bases). V was pared by 4 bases and J by 7 bases, with 14 bases between. Germline-derived CDR1 and CDR2 are SGHRS and YFSETQ. CDR3 length: 13 residues. For the CDR3, the DNA is TGCGCCAGCAGCACCGGGGCCGCCTTTGAAGCTTTCTTT. It codes for CASSTGAAFEAFF.

The J gene is TRBJ2-7, the V gene TRBV20-1; D remains unclear. The CDR3 extends over 13 amino acids. Per the germline V gene, CDR1 is DFQATT and CDR2 is SNEGSKA (reference sequence). The germline V and J ends were trimmed by 6 bases and 1 base, with 13 bases remaining between them. This chain's CDR3 is CSARTWGSYEQYF. DNA of the CDR3: TGCAGTGCCCGGACGTGGGGTTCCTACGAGCAGTACTTC.

The chain joins TRBV2 to TRBJ2-5; D call uncertain. The V gene lost 6 bases and the J gene lost 11 bases, with 13 bases spanning the gap. Per germline, CDR1 SNHLY and CDR2 FYNNEI. CDR3 size: 11 residues. For the CDR3, the DNA is TGTGCCAGCAGAGGGATTGGGTTACAGTACTTC. Translating gives CASRGIGLQYF.

The rearrangement links TRBV20-1 to TRBJ2-7; D unclear. The CDR3 has 15 amino acids. The V end lost 0 bases, the J end lost 4 bases, and 16 bases lay between the germline ends. The germline V gene encodes CDR1 DFQATT and CDR2 SNEGSKA (reference sequence). As DNA, the CDR3 is TGCAGTGCTAGAGATCCTCGACGGAATGAATACGAGCAGTACTTC. The encoded protein is CSARDPRRNEYEQYF.

This chain connects TRBV20-1 to TRBJ2-5; D is possibly TRBD2 (5 bases). The CDR3 has 12 residues. Between the trimmed V and J ends, which lost 7 bases and 3 bases, there was a span of 12 bases. CDR1 and CDR2 (germline): DFQATT, SNEGSKA (reference sequence). The CDR3 loop reads CSGLADKETQYF. CDR3 sequence (DNA): TGCAGTGGTCTAGCAGATAAAGAGACCCAGTACTTC.

The V gene is TRBV9, the J gene TRBJ2-1; D is possibly TRBD2 (5 bases). Gene TRBJ2-7 matches the end of the DNA better, so the J call may be wrong. Germline loops: CDR1 SGDLS, CDR2 YYNGEE. This CDR3 is 15 amino acids long. The CDR3 loop reads CASSRDYSSYSEQYF. The CDR3 nucleotides are TGTGCCAGCAGCCGTGACTATAGCTCCTACAGTGAGCAGTACTTC.

The chain employs TRBV9 and TRBJ2-2, with a tentative D call TRBD1 (5 bases). CDR1 and CDR2 from the germline V gene are SGDLS and YYNGEE. The V gene lost 0 bases and the J gene lost 6 bases, with 12 bases spanning the gap. The CDR3 extends over 15 amino acids. The chain's CDR3 is CASSVAQGAAGELFF. For the CDR3, the DNA is TGTGCCAGCAGCGTAGCGCAGGGCGCGGCCGGGGAGCTGTTTTTT.

The CDR3 region is CASSPDGYTDTQYF. In nucleotides, the CDR3 is TGTGCCAGCAGCCCCGACGGGTATACAGATACGCAGTATTTT. This chain connects TRBV5-8 to TRBJ2-3; D not certain. V shed 4 bases and J shed 3 bases, with 12 bases lying between them. CDR1 is SGHTS, CDR2 YDEGEE, per germline. This CDR3 comprises 14 residues.

This rearrangement joins TRBV7-2 to TRBJ2-5; maybe TRBD1 (5 bases). CDR3 length: 13 residues. The V end lost 5 bases, the J end lost 5 bases, and 12 bases lay between the germline ends. Per germline, CDR1 SGHTA and CDR2 FQGNSA. The CDR3, as DNA: TGTGCCAGCAGCCGACAGTTATCGGAGACCCAGTACTTC. It codes for CASSRQLSETQYF.

The chain uses TRBV20-1 and TRBJ2-3; 11 nucleotides agree with TRBD2. Germline V gene lookup returns CDR1 DFQATT and CDR2 SNEGSKA (reference sequence). The V and J ends lost 4 bases and 9 bases, in that order; junction bases with no gene match: 6. The length of the CDR3 is 13 residues. CDR3 sequence: CSATSSGRFTQYF. The DNA of the CDR3 is TGCAGTGCTACTTCTAGCGGGAGGTTCACGCAGTATTTT.

This clonotype came up a few times. The chain joins TRBV12-3 or TRBV12-4 to TRBJ1-5; D unresolved. The CDR3 spans 15 residues. V lost 4 bases to trimming and J lost 5 bases, with 15 bases between them. The chain's CDR3 is CASSYDGRTDQPQHF. The CDR3 DNA is TGTGCCAGCAGTTACGATGGGCGCACCGATCAGCCCCAGCATTTT.

This clonotype has just a few counts. The V gene is TRBV27, the J gene TRBJ1-5; D is unresolved. The CDR3 spans 13 residues. From germline, CDR1 is MNHEY and CDR2 SMNVEV (reference sequence). V lost 5 bases to trimming and J lost 5 bases, with 10 bases between them. This CDR3 reads CASSRLGDQPQHF. The CDR3 DNA sequence: TGTGCCAGCAGTCGACTGGGAGATCAGCCCCAGCATTTT.